These T cell receptor beta chains were read from a single sample in a study of blood T cell repertoires in COVID-19. Data came from immunoSEQ multiplex PCR; TCRdb stores just in-frame clones and leaves some out. The table shows about 150,000 clones, with about 83% occurring only once. Input material: peripheral blood. The receptors stem from a woman of 80 years or more with acute or convalescent COVID-19. Both conserved end residues are part of each CDR3. The order of the fields is J gene, clone size, V gene, D gene, CDR3 length, CDR3 DNA, CDR3 protein. A D gene is named only where the DNA matches it firmly. Clone size is given for some rows only: seen once, a few or many times, or a class if the clone is expanded.

TRBJ1-4 NA TRBV7-9 NA 12 TGTGCCAGCAGCTTCATCGGGGAAAAACTGTTTTTT CASSFIGEKLFF
TRBJ2-1 NA TRBV14 TRBD2 17 TGTGCCAGCAGCCAAGGGATGGGGCTAGCGGGATACAATGAGCAGTTCTTC CASSQGMGLAGYNEQFF
TRBJ2-3 NA TRBV6-6 NA 14 TGTGCCAGCAGCCCGGGACTCAGCACAGATACGCAGTATTTT CASSPGLSTDTQYF
TRBJ1-2 NA TRBV5-5 NA 14 TGTGCCAGCAGCTCCTCCCCGGGGGGCCATGGCTACACCTTC CASSSSPGGHGYTF
TRBJ1-5 NA TRBV11-2 TRBD1 14 TGTGCCAGCAGCTTATCGACAGGGTCTCAGCCCCAGCATTTT CASSLSTGSQPQHF
TRBJ2-7 few TRBV5-4 TRBD1 15 TGTGCCAGCAGCTTGGGAGGGACAGGGTCCTACGAGCAGTACTTC CASSLGGTGSYEQYF
TRBJ2-3 NA TRBV5-6 NA 13 TGTGCCAGCAGCTATGGGGGGACTTATACGCAGTATTTT CASSYGGTYTQYF
TRBJ2-4 NA TRBV28 TRBD2 14 TGTGCCAGCAGTTTTTTAGCGGGGGCGAGCATTCAGTACTTC CASSFLAGASIQYF
TRBJ1-1 NA TRBV29-1 TRBD1 17 TGCAGCGTGACCTCCTTCCCCGGGACAGAGGAGAACACTGAAGCTTTCTTT CSVTSFPGTEENTEAFF
TRBJ1-2 NA TRBV19 NA 15 TGTGCCAGTAGTATAGACCGTGAGGAGAGGTATGGCTACACCTTC CASSIDREERYGYTF
TRBJ2-7 NA TRBV11-3 NA 13 TGTGCCAGCAGCCAACAGGGAAACTACGAGCAGTACTTC CASSQQGNYEQYF
TRBJ1-4 NA TRBV7-2 TRBD1 15 TGTGCCAGCAAAGGTTTGGGACAGCATAATGAAAAACTGTTTTTT CASKGLGQHNEKLFF
TRBJ1-4 few TRBV4-2 NA 13 TGTGCCAGCAGCCAAGATATGAGGGAAAAACTGTTTTTT CASSQDMREKLFF
TRBJ2-7 NA TRBV6-6 TRBD2 13 TGTGCCACTCGCGGGGGGTTAACCTACGAGCAGTACTTC CATRGGLTYEQYF
TRBJ1-4 NA TRBV27 TRBD1 16 TGTGCCAGCAGTCGACGGGCCAGGGGGCTTAATGAAAAACTGTTTTTT CASSRRARGLNEKLFF
TRBJ1-4 NA TRBV29-1 NA 13 TGCAGCGTGGCGGACACACCTAATGAAAAACTGTTTTTT CSVADTPNEKLFF
TRBJ2-4 NA TRBV4-3 TRBD2 15 TGCGCCAGCAGCCGATCCGGGACTAGAGGGAACATTCAGTACTTC CASSRSGTRGNIQYF
TRBJ2-7 NA TRBV9 TRBD1 15 TGTGCCAGCAGCGCAAGACAGGGGGCATCAGACGAGCAGTACTTC CASSARQGASDEQYF
TRBJ2-2 NA TRBV2 NA 13 TGTGCCAGCAGTCCAGAATACACCGGGGAGCTGTTTTTT CASSPEYTGELFF
TRBJ1-2 NA TRBV29-1 NA 13 TGCAGCGTTGAGGACAGATTGGACTATGGCTACACCTTC CSVEDRLDYGYTF
TRBJ1-3 once TRBV18 NA 15 TGTGCCAGCTCACCGATCCGGGTCTCTGGAAACACCATATATTTT CASSPIRVSGNTIYF
TRBJ1-3 few TRBV6-2/TRBV6-3 NA 12 TGTGCCAGCAGTCCACAAGGAAACACCATATATTTT CASSPQGNTIYF
TRBJ2-2 NA TRBV24-1 TRBD1 14 TGTGCCACCAGGGGACCAGGGGGCACCGGGGAGCTGTTTTTT CATRGPGGTGELFF
TRBJ2-5 NA TRBV11-3 NA 15 TGTGCCAGCAGCTCAGGGGCGTTGGACCAAGAGACCCAGTACTTC CASSSGALDQETQYF
TRBJ2-1 NA TRBV24-1 TRBD2 17 TGTGCCACCAGTGACGCAGGGACTAGCGGACCCTACAATGAGCAGTTCTTC CATSDAGTSGPYNEQFF
TRBJ2-7 NA TRBV20-1 TRBD1 14 TGCAGTGCTACTGACAGGGGTTACTCCTACGAGCAGTACTTC CSATDRGYSYEQYF
TRBJ2-3 NA TRBV4-2 NA 16 TGTGCCAGCAGCCAAGAGTTAGCGGCGGGGCCAGATACGCAGTATTTT CASSQELAAGPDTQYF
TRBJ1-1 NA TRBV25-1 TRBD1 13 TGTGCCAGCAGTTACCGGGACAGACCCCTCGCTTTCTTT CASSYRDRPLAFF
TRBJ1-4 NA TRBV6-1 TRBD1 15 TGTGCCAGCAGTGAAACCCGACAGGGTACTGAAAAACTGTTTTTT CASSETRQGTEKLFF
TRBJ1-3 NA TRBV28 TRBD1 13 TGTGCCAGCCTAACAGGGGCTGGAAACACCATATATTTT CASLTGAGNTIYF
TRBJ2-5 NA TRBV24-1 TRBD1 16 TGTGCCACCAGCGGTAGCTGGGACAGTTCCTTAGAGACCCAGTACTTC CATSGSWDSSLETQYF
TRBJ2-5 few TRBV6-1 TRBD1 16 TGTGCCAGCAGTGAACGAGAGACAGGGGCTGGGAAGACCCAGTACTTC CASSERETGAGKTQYF
TRBJ2-7 NA TRBV29-1 NA 13 TGCAGCGTTGAAGGGGGCGGAACCTACGAGCAGTACTTC CSVEGGGTYEQYF
TRBJ1-3 NA TRBV5-8 NA 13 TGTGCCAGCAGCCTGGATCAGGGAAACACCATATATTTT CASSLDQGNTIYF
TRBJ1-2 NA TRBV19 TRBD1 13 TGTGCCAGTAGTCCCCGGGACAGGGTGCGCTACACCTTC CASSPRDRVRYTF
TRBJ2-3 NA TRBV11-3 NA 14 TGTGCCAGCAGCTTATCCAGGGTCACAGATACGCAGTATTTT CASSLSRVTDTQYF
TRBJ1-3 NA TRBV30 TRBD1 14 TGTGCCTTACACCCTACAGGGGCGGGAAACACCATATATTTT CALHPTGAGNTIYF
TRBJ1-6 NA TRBV18 NA 16 TGTGCCAGCTCTCAGAGGGGGTGGACCAATAATTCACCCCTCCACTTT CASSQRGWTNNSPLHF
TRBJ2-7 NA TRBV6-2/TRBV6-3 NA 11 TGTGCCAGCAGTCTCAGGTACGAGCAGTACTTC CASSLRYEQYF
TRBJ1-5 NA TRBV28 NA 14 TGTGCCAGCAGTTTCGCGGCAGTCCGAAGGCCCCAGCATTTT CASSFAAVRRPQHF
TRBJ2-7 NA TRBV6-1 TRBD2 14 TGTGCCAGCAGTGAAGAGACTAGCGCTGCCGAGCAGTACTTC CASSEETSAAEQYF
TRBJ2-7 once TRBV30 NA 13 TGTGCCTGGAGACAGGCGAGGCTAGACGAGCAGTACTTC CAWRQARLDEQYF
TRBJ2-3 NA TRBV11-2 NA 15 TGTGCCAGCAGCTTATTCTCTCTTAACACAGATACGCAGTATTTT CASSLFSLNTDTQYF
TRBJ2-5 NA TRBV2 NA 14 TGTGCCAGCAGCGCGGGACTCCCAGGAGAGACCCAGTACTTC CASSAGLPGETQYF
TRBJ1-5 NA TRBV6-6 NA 15 TGTGCCAGCCGCCGGGTAGTTGGTGACAATCAGCCCCAGCATTTT CASRRVVGDNQPQHF
TRBJ2-2 NA TRBV27 TRBD1 17 TGTGCCAGCAGTTTATCCCGGAAGGGACAGAGCACCGGGGAGCTGTTTTTT CASSLSRKGQSTGELFF
TRBJ2-3 NA TRBV5-5 NA 15 TGTGCCAGCAGCCGCTGGGGCTCTAGCACAGATACGCAGTATTTT CASSRWGSSTDTQYF
TRBJ2-7 NA TRBV6-6 NA 16 TGTGCCAGCAGTTACTCTTCTGGAGTGGGGGCAGACGAGCAGTACTTC CASSYSSGVGADEQYF
TRBJ2-1 NA TRBV20-1 NA 16 TGCAGTGCTAGTGAGTTTGGACAAAGGCTGTCCGCTATGCAGTTCTTC CSASEFGQRLSAMQFF
TRBJ2-3 NA TRBV29-1 NA 12 TGCAGCCTCAAGGCGCGGGGAGATACGCAGTATTTT CSLKARGDTQYF
TRBJ1-1 NA TRBV12-3/TRBV12-4 NA 13 TGTGCCAGCAGAATAGGGGGAAACACTGAAGCTTTCTTT CASRIGGNTEAFF
TRBJ1-2 NA TRBV10-3 TRBD1 16 TGTGCCATCACCCCGGGACAGGGGTTACGAGGGTATGGCTACACCTTC CAITPGQGLRGYGYTF
TRBJ2-7 NA TRBV6-1 NA 16 TGTGCCAGCAGTGAAGCGACCCGCCCCGGGGGGCGCGGGCAGTACTTC CASSEATRPGGRGQYF
TRBJ2-7 NA TRBV28 NA 11 TGTGCCAGCAGAGCCCTCCACGAGCAGTACTTC CASRALHEQYF
TRBJ2-1 NA TRBV3-1/TRBV3-2 NA 15 TGTGCCAGCAGCCGGAGAACGACCCTACACAATGAGCAGTTCTTC CASSRRTTLHNEQFF
TRBJ2-3 NA TRBV5-1 TRBD2 16 TGCGCCAGCAGCCCTCGGACTAGCGGAGTCACAGATACGCAGTATTTT CASSPRTSGVTDTQYF
TRBJ1-1 NA TRBV19 NA 13 TGTGCCAGTGGGAGGTCTGCTGGGACTGAAGCTTTCTTT CASGRSAGTEAFF
TRBJ1-2 NA TRBV28 NA 14 TGTGCCAGCAGTCCTCCGGGGGGCCCCTATGGCTACACCTTC CASSPPGGPYGYTF